Listed below are T cell receptor beta chains from one sample, sequenced in a study of control samples from healthy donors and cancer patients. The protocol was immunoSEQ multiplex PCR, while the TCRdb copy is restricted to in-frame clones and leaves out a portion. The sample has 400,000 to 450,000 clones, 75% to 95% seen once; the top ten hold 6% to 7%. Sequencing was carried out using PBMCs. All receptors derive from a man in his forties with head and neck cancer. CDR3s include the opening cysteine and the closing phenylalanine or tryptophan. D genes are given only for firm matches. Only some rows state a clone size, as once, few, many or a class for expanded clones.

CDR3nt	CDR3aa	d_gene	v_gene	j_gene	abundance
TGTGCCAGCAGTGGGGGGCGCGGCACTGAAGCTTTCTTT	CASSGGRGTEAFF	-	TRBV2	TRBJ1-1	-
TGTGCCAGCAGCTTAACAACGGAATCCTACGAGCAGTACTTC	CASSLTTESYEQYF	-	TRBV7-9	TRBJ2-7	once
TGTGCCACCAGCAGGGAGACAGGGCTATACAATGAGCAGTTCTTC	CATSRETGLYNEQFF	TRBD1	TRBV15	TRBJ2-1	-
TGTGCCAGCAGTTCGCGGTACCGGGCCCCTGGGGACATTCAGTACTTC	CASSSRYRAPGDIQYF	-	TRBV27	TRBJ2-4	once
TGTGCCAGCAGAGCCGGGACATTACAAGAGACCCAGTACTTC	CASRAGTLQETQYF	-	TRBV2	TRBJ2-5	-
TGTGCCAGCAGCTTAGTATTCAAAGGGGAGCTGTTTTTT	CASSLVFKGELFF	-	TRBV11-3	TRBJ2-2	-
TGTGCCACCCGGTGGACAGCGAACACCGGGGAGCTGTTTTTT	CATRWTANTGELFF	-	TRBV5-4	TRBJ2-2	-
TGTGCCAGGAGACAGGAGAGCGGGGAGCTGTTTTTT	CARRQESGELFF	-	TRBV11-2	TRBJ2-2	-
TGTGCCAGCAGTGACATAACCGCTCAGGGGTCTGGGGCCAACGTCCTGACTTTC	CASSDITAQGSGANVLTF	-	TRBV2	TRBJ2-6	once
TGTGCCATCAGGACCGGGACTAGCGGGGGTAGTCGGGAGCTGTTTTTT	CAIRTGTSGGSRELFF	TRBD2	TRBV10-3	TRBJ2-2	few
TGTGCCAGCAGCTTGGGGGACGGACCACTGGATTACGAGCAGTACTTC	CASSLGDGPLDYEQYF	-	TRBV7-6	TRBJ2-7	-
TGTGCCAGCAGTGGGACAGGGGCACGTAACAATCAGCCCCAGCATTTT	CASSGTGARNNQPQHF	TRBD1	TRBV2	TRBJ1-5	-
TGTGCCAGTAGTTCCGGACTAGCTGGGGCCTACGAGCAGTACTTC	CASSSGLAGAYEQYF	TRBD2	TRBV19	TRBJ2-7	few
TGTGCCAGCAGTCCCCAGGGGTATAGCAATCAGCCCCAGCATTTT	CASSPQGYSNQPQHF	-	TRBV6-2/TRBV6-3	TRBJ1-5	-
TGTGCCAGCAGCACCCAGAAGGACAGGGCCGGGGAGCTGTTTTTT	CASSTQKDRAGELFF	TRBD1	TRBV9	TRBJ2-2	-
TGTGCCAGCAGTGAGGGGCGGCATTCACCCCTCCACTTT	CASSEGRHSPLHF	-	TRBV6-6	TRBJ1-6	once
TGTGCCAGCAGGCAGGGAGATACGCAGTATTTT	CASRQGDTQYF	-	TRBV9	TRBJ2-3	-
TGTGCCAGTAGTATAGGTCAGGGGCCTGGGGCCAACGTCCTGACTTTC	CASSIGQGPGANVLTF	-	TRBV19	TRBJ2-6	-
TGTGCCAGCAGTAGAATGAGAAGTGAGCCCCAGCATTTT	CASSRMRSEPQHF	-	TRBV6-5	TRBJ1-5	-
TGCAGCGTTAAAAGGCGGGACAGTAATGAAAAACTGTTTTTT	CSVKRRDSNEKLFF	TRBD1	TRBV29-1	TRBJ1-4	-
TGTGCCAGCAGCTTATATCCAGCTACGAACACCGGGGAGCTGTTTTTT	CASSLYPATNTGELFF	-	TRBV7-3	TRBJ2-2	-
TGTGCCAGCAGTTCCCGGGGGACAGGGGCGAACACTGAAGCTTTCTTT	CASSSRGTGANTEAFF	TRBD1	TRBV27	TRBJ1-1	few
TGTGCCAGCTCCGGGACAGGGGTTTCAGGTGGAAACACCATATATTTT	CASSGTGVSGGNTIYF	TRBD1	TRBV2	TRBJ1-3	-
TGTGCCAGCAGTTACGACGGACTCTCGAACACCGGGGAGCTGTTTTTT	CASSYDGLSNTGELFF	-	TRBV6-2/TRBV6-3	TRBJ2-2	-
TGTGCCAGTAGTATAGATACAGGGCGCACAGATACGCAGTATTTT	CASSIDTGRTDTQYF	-	TRBV19	TRBJ2-3	-
TGCGCCAGCGGACCCTCGGACAGGGGGCCATACGAGCAGTACTTC	CASGPSDRGPYEQYF	TRBD1	TRBV5-1	TRBJ2-7	-
TGCAGCGTGGCCAAAAGCGGGAGTTCTAATGAAAAACTGTTTTTT	CSVAKSGSSNEKLFF	-	TRBV29-1	TRBJ1-4	-
TGTGCCAGCAGCTCTGACCGACTTGGCGCTTTCTTT	CASSSDRLGAFF	-	TRBV5-4	TRBJ1-1	-
TGTGCCAGCAGCCGGGACAGGGGTTATTCACCCCTCCACTTT	CASSRDRGYSPLHF	TRBD1	TRBV14	TRBJ1-6	-
TGTGCCAGCAGTGAAGGAGTACCTCAAGGCACAGATACGCAGTATTTT	CASSEGVPQGTDTQYF	-	TRBV6-1	TRBJ2-3	-
TGCGCCAGCAGCTCTAGGGATACGCAGTATTTT	CASSSRDTQYF	-	TRBV5-1	TRBJ2-3	-
TGTGCCAGCAGCAAAGTAACGTACTCCTACAATGAGCAGTTCTTC	CASSKVTYSYNEQFF	-	TRBV28	TRBJ2-1	-
TGTGCCAGCACCAAGCCGGGGGCCCAAAATCAGCCCCAGCATTTT	CASTKPGAQNQPQHF	-	TRBV28	TRBJ1-5	-
TGTGCCAGCAGCATCGGGCAGGGGCAAGAGACCCAGTACTTC	CASSIGQGQETQYF	-	TRBV7-8	TRBJ2-5	-
TGCAGCGTGGGACAGAACACCGGGGAGCTGTTTTTT	CSVGQNTGELFF	-	TRBV29-1	TRBJ2-2	few
TGTGCCAGTAGTATCAACTGGACACCGGGTAATGAAAAACTGTTTTTT	CASSINWTPGNEKLFF	-	TRBV19	TRBJ1-4	-
TGTGCCAGCAGCCGACCTCCTACTAGCCCCGAGCAGTTCTTC	CASSRPPTSPEQFF	-	TRBV5-8	TRBJ2-1	-
TGTGCCAGCAGTTTCAAGACAGGGGGGGCCGGTAACTATGGCTACACCTTC	CASSFKTGGAGNYGYTF	TRBD1	TRBV27	TRBJ1-2	-
TGTGCCTGGAGTGTAAACGTTGCCAGCTACACAGATACGCAGTATTTT	CAWSVNVASYTDTQYF	-	TRBV30	TRBJ2-3	-
TGCGCCAGCAGCCTACATTTGACAGGGGAGGACACCGGGGAGCTGTTTTTT	CASSLHLTGEDTGELFF	TRBD1	TRBV4-3	TRBJ2-2	-
TGCGCCAGCAGTCGGGGTCGGGACAATGAGCAGTTCTTC	CASSRGRDNEQFF	-	TRBV10-1	TRBJ2-1	-
TGTGCCAGCAGCGAGGGCCCCGGCTATGAGCAGTTCTTC	CASSEGPGYEQFF	-	TRBV9	TRBJ2-1	-
TGTGCCAGCAGCCAATCAGGGTCTGGCTACACCTTC	CASSQSGSGYTF	-	TRBV3-1/TRBV3-2	TRBJ1-2	-
TGTGCCAGCAGCCCAGGGTACTCTGGAAACACCATATATTTT	CASSPGYSGNTIYF	-	TRBV7-9	TRBJ1-3	once
TGTGCCAGCAGTAGCGGGGACAGGGGGATTTATAATTCACCCCTCCACTTT	CASSSGDRGIYNSPLHF	TRBD1	TRBV7-9	TRBJ1-6	few
TGTGCCAGCAGTTACACATATGGGGAGCTGTTTTTT	CASSYTYGELFF	-	TRBV6-5	TRBJ2-2	-
TGCGCCAGCAGCCAGGCGTACCAAGAGACCCAGTACTTC	CASSQAYQETQYF	-	TRBV4-1	TRBJ2-5	-
TGTGCCAGCAGCTCGCCCCCCAACGAGCAGTACTTC	CASSSPPNEQYF	-	TRBV7-9	TRBJ2-7	-
TGTGCCAGCAGCCGGGCCCACGGGGAAAGAGAGACCCAGTACTTC	CASSRAHGERETQYF	-	TRBV5-4	TRBJ2-5	-
TGTGCCAGCAGTGGAAGGGGACGGAGCTCCTACGAGCAGTACTTC	CASSGRGRSSYEQYF	-	TRBV28	TRBJ2-7	-
TGTGCCAGCAGTCGTTTGAGGCCTGTCGGCAGCCAAGAGACCCAGTACTTC	CASSRLRPVGSQETQYF	-	TRBV2	TRBJ2-5	-
TGTGCCAGTAGTATGGCGGGGCGAGAGCAGTACTTC	CASSMAGREQYF	-	TRBV19	TRBJ2-7	-
TGTGCCACCCAGTCCGGGTTTAGCACAGATACGCAGTATTTT	CATQSGFSTDTQYF	-	TRBV4-2	TRBJ2-3	-
TGTGCCAGCACCCTCGACAGCCCGATTTACTATGGCTACACCTTC	CASTLDSPIYYGYTF	-	TRBV28	TRBJ1-2	-
TGTGCCAGCAGCTTAACACTGAGCACAGATACGCAGTATTTT	CASSLTLSTDTQYF	-	TRBV7-9	TRBJ2-3	once